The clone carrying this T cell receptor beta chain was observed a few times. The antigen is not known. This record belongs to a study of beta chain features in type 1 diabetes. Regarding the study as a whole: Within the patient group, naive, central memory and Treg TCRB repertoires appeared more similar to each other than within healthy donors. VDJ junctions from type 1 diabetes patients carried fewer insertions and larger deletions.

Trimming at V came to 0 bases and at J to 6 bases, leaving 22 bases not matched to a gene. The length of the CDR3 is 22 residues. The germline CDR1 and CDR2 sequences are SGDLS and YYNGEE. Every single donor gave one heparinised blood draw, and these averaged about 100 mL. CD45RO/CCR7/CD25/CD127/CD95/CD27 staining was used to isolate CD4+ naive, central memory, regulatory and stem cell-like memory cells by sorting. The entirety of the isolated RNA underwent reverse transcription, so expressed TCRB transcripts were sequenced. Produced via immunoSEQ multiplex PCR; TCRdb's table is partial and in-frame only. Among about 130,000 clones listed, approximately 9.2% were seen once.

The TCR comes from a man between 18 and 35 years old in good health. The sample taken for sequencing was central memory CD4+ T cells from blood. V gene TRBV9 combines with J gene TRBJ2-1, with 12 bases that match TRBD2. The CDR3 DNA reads TGTGCCAGCAGCGTAGCTACCGGCAAGACAGGGGGCGGACTAGCGGGGATCAATGAGCAGTTCTTC. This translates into CASSVATGKTGGGLAGINEQFF.